One and the same sample provided the 22 T cell receptor beta chains below, sequenced in a study of blood T cells in healthy people across ages. With a J-beta primer mix and a sample-barcoded 5' primer, a second PCR ran about 6 to 11 cycles. TCRdb analysed the 5' RACE reads with MiXCR anew, one entry per CDR3 protein. This sample yields hundreds of thousands of distinct CDR3 sequences, of which 48% are seen a single time; around an eighth belongs to the top ten. The specimen sequenced was blood. The receptors were gathered from a man in his thirties or forties in good health.

V gene TRBV29-1 combines with J gene TRBJ2-3; a possible D gene is TRBD1 (6 bases). CDR1 SQVTM and CDR2 ANQGSEA come from the germline V gene. V gave up 0 bases and J gave up 9 bases, with 16 bases separating them. The CDR3 extends over 14 amino acids. CDR3 nucleotide sequence: TGCAGCGTTGAAGAAAGACAGGTGTTGAGGACGCAGTATTTT. This gives the protein CSVEERQVLRTQYF.

The V call is TRBV5-1, the J call TRBJ2-4, with D possibly matching TRBD2 (6 bases). V gave up 3 bases and J gave up 13 bases, with 11 bases separating them. Germline CDR1 and CDR2: SGHRS and YFSETQ. The CDR3 loop spans 11 amino acids. CDR3 region: CASSYWGEQYF. The CDR3 DNA follows: TGCGCCAGCAGCTATTGGGGGGAGCAGTACTTC.

Only a few counts were recorded for this clonotype. Germline is not matched at one junction end, which may reflect a read error. The chain has TRBV4-1 and TRBJ1-6; D is uncertain. Per germline, CDR1 MGHRA and CDR2 YSYEKL. There are 14 residues in the CDR3. CDR3 bases: TGTGCCAGCAGCCAGACTGGGAATAATTCACCCCTCCACTTT. Translating it yields CASSQTGNNSPLHF.

The genes are TRBV12-5 and TRBJ2-4, with 8 positions matching TRBD2. The trim removed 3 bases at V and 13 bases at J, leaving 23 bases unmatched. Germline values: CDR1 LGHNT, CDR2 FRNRAP. The CDR3 is 18 residues long. This CDR3 reads CASGFPLRTGGSSREQYF. As DNA, the CDR3 is TGTGCTAGTGGTTTCCCCCTAAGGACGGGGGGGAGTAGTAGAGAGCAGTACTTC.

The rearrangement uses TRBV29-1 and TRBJ1-2; 9 nucleotides align to TRBD1. The CDR3 spans 14 residues. J was trimmed by 6 bases and V by 2 bases; bases with no gene match: 7. The germline gives CDR1 SQVTM, CDR2 ANQGSEA. CDR3 in amino acids: CSVELTGGANGYTF. The CDR3 region has the DNA TGCAGCGTTGAACTTACAGGGGGCGCGAATGGCTACACCTTC.

The J gene is TRBJ2-7, the V gene TRBV5-4; D gene unclear. TRBJ2-4 matches the DNA end more closely, so the J call is doubtful. Germline V lookup: CDR1 SGHNT, CDR2 YYREEE (reference sequence). This CDR3 spans 12 amino acids. The CDR3 region is CASSPESGIQYF. The CDR3 DNA reads as TGTGCCAGCAGCCCAGAGAGTGGCATTCAGTACTTC.

This chain links TRBV29-1 with TRBJ2-1, with D possibly being TRBD1 or TRBD2 (5 bases each). The V end was cut by 3 bases, the J end by 8 bases, with 11 bases between. Germline lookup yields CDR1 SQVTM and CDR2 ANQGSEA. The CDR3 runs to 12 residues. The chain's CDR3 is CSVDAGTDEQFF. CDR3 in DNA: TGCAGCGTTGATGCCGGGACGGATGAGCAGTTCTTC.

The rearrangement uses TRBV21-1 and TRBJ2-3. TRBV21-1 is a pseudogene segment. CDR3 length: 17 residues. The CDR3 bases are TGTGCCAGCAGCAACCCGACGGTACAAGAATACACAGATACGCAGTATTTT. Translated, it gives CASSNPTVQEYTDTQYF.

The rearrangement uses TRBV20-1 and TRBJ1-2; D remains ambiguous. This CDR3 is 12 amino acids long. The germline gives CDR1 DFQATT, CDR2 SNEGSKA (reference sequence). V shed 0 bases and J shed 2 bases, with 4 bases lying between them. In nucleotides, the CDR3 is TGCAGTGCTAGAGATCCGAACTATGGCTACACCTTC. Its translation: CSARDPNYGYTF.

This clonotype appeared a few times. The gene calls are TRBV13 and TRBJ2-5; no clear D gene. Germline V gene lookup returns CDR1 PRHDT and CDR2 FYEKMQ (reference sequence). The CDR3 consists of 13 residues. V was clipped by 2 bases and J by 4 bases, with 8 bases between them. Here the CDR3 reads CASSLHPLETQYF. DNA for the CDR3: TGTGCCAGCAGCTTACATCCGCTAGAGACCCAGTACTTC.

The chain joins TRBV7-8 to TRBJ2-4; D may be TRBD1 (5 bases). The J call may be faulty, since TRBJ2-7 better matches the DNA end. Germline CDR1 reads SGHVS; CDR2 reads FQNEAQ. The CDR3 is 13 residues long. CDR3 bases: TGTGCCAGCAGCCATACAGGTCCCGCCGAGCAGTACTTC. This translates into CASSHTGPAEQYF.

J is TRBJ2-1 and V is TRBV7-9; TRBD2 aligns across 8 bases. CDR1 is SEHNR, CDR2 FQNEAQ, per germline (reference sequence). J gave up 5 bases and V 4 bases, and 10 bases lay outside the gene matches. CDR3 size: 16 residues. The CDR3 region is CASSSPGGARDNEQFF. The CDR3 nucleotides are TGTGCCAGCAGCTCCCCCGGGGGGGCAAGGGACAATGAGCAGTTCTTC.

Regarding this clonotype: A read error may account for a junction end that differs from germline. The chain uses TRBV27 and TRBJ1-5, with 8 bases identical to TRBD1. The CDR3 loop spans 17 amino acids. Germline V lookup: CDR1 MNHEY, CDR2 SMNVEV (reference sequence). The CDR3 sequence is CASRLTGAAVSNQPQHF. The DNA of the CDR3 is TGTGCCAGCAGGCTGACAGGGGCAGCAGTAAGCAATCAGCCCCAGCATTTC.

This clonotype was counted ten times or more. The rearrangement uses TRBV11-3 and TRBJ2-7; D tentatively reads TRBD1 or TRBD2 (5 bases each). Germline CDR1 reads SGHNT; CDR2 reads YENEEA. With 1 base removed from V and 6 bases from J, the gap between germline ends came to 7 bases. The CDR3 consists of 12 residues. CDR3 DNA: TGTGCCAGCAGCTTAGGGGGGAGCGAGCAGTACTTC. This sequence encodes CASSLGGSEQYF.

The chain links TRBV20-1 to TRBJ1-2; D call uncertain. V gave up 2 bases and J gave up 1 base, with 11 bases separating them. The CDR3 loop spans 14 amino acids. Germline V gene lookup returns CDR1 DFQATT and CDR2 SNEGSKA (reference sequence). CDR3 bases: TGCAGTGCTAGACCAAATCACCTTAACTATGGCTACACCTTC. Translation: CSARPNHLNYGYTF.

This clonotype has a handful of counts. V and J are TRBV9 and TRBJ2-3; 8 bases fit TRBD2. CDR1 and CDR2 (germline): SGDLS, YYNGEE. V trimming: 3 bases; J trimming: 3 bases; junction bases outside the gene matches: 9. CDR3 size: 16 residues. The CDR3 here is CASSAKLAEKTDTQYF. In DNA form, the CDR3 reads TGTGCCAGCAGCGCAAAACTAGCGGAAAAGACAGATACGCAGTATTTT.

This chain joins TRBV3-1 and TRBJ2-5; 9 bases match TRBD2. In germline, CDR1 is LGHDT, CDR2 YNNKEL (reference sequence). Unmatched junction bases numbered 12, after V lost 4 bases and J lost 3 bases. This CDR3 comprises 17 residues. The CDR3 loop is CASSLAPSGGPKETQYF. CDR3 nucleotide sequence: TGTGCCAGCAGCCTAGCACCCAGCGGGGGGCCGAAAGAGACCCAGTACTTC.

This clonotype was detected a few times. The chain joins TRBV29-1 to TRBJ2-5, with D perhaps TRBD2 (5 bases). Germline V gene data show CDR1 as SQVTM and CDR2 as ANQGSEA. V was pared by 2 bases and J by 6 bases, with 13 bases between. The CDR3 is 13 amino acids. In DNA, the CDR3 is TGCAGCGTTGAACTCCGCCTAGCAAAGACCCAGTACTTC. Its protein product is CSVELRLAKTQYF.

The gene calls are TRBV27 and TRBJ2-6, with TRBD2 matching over 8 bases. Germline assignment: CDR1 MNHEY and CDR2 SMNVEV (reference sequence). The junction had 3 bases not matched to a gene; V was cut back by 1 base and J by 7 bases. The CDR3 is 15 amino acids. CDR3 in amino acids: CASSLYGGGANVLTF. The CDR3 region has the DNA TGTGCCAGCAGTTTATACGGGGGGGGTGCCAACGTCCTGACTTTC. The complete variable domain, with remaining parts taken from reference TRBV27 and TRBJ2-6, reads EAQVTQNPRYLITVTGKKLTVTCSQNMNHEYMSWYRQDPGLGLRQIYYSMNVEVTDKGDVPEGYKVSRKEKRNFPLILESPSPNQTSLYFCASSLYGGGANVLTFGAGSRLTVL.

The V call is TRBV4-1, the J call TRBJ2-7, with a tentative D call TRBD1 (6 bases). The CDR3 runs to 15 residues. Trimming left V 3 bases short and J 3 bases short, with 15 bases between. The germline V gene has CDR1 MGHRA and CDR2 YSYEKL. The DNA of the CDR3 is TGCGCCAGCAGCCAGGGTAGGGGGAAAGACTACGAGCAGTACTTC. This codes for CASSQGRGKDYEQYF.

This clonotype was detected only a few times. The CDR3 region is CASSLGGYNEQYF. The CDR3 DNA sequence: TGTGCCAGCAGTTTGGGGGGGTACAATGAGCAGTACTTC. The rearrangement uses TRBV12-3 or TRBV12-4 and TRBJ2-1, with 7 bases matching TRBD2. Matching the DNA end better, TRBJ2-7 makes the J call doubtful. This CDR3 has 13 residues.

This CDR3 reads CASSLSGIHQPQHF. The CDR3 bases are TGTGCCAGCAGTTTATCAGGGATACATCAGCCCCAGCATTTT. This sequence joins TRBV27 and TRBJ1-5; D not certain. CDR3 length: 14 residues. V was clipped by 0 bases and J by 5 bases, with 8 bases between them. Per the germline V gene, CDR1 is MNHEY and CDR2 is SMNVEV (reference sequence).